Listed here is a single T cell receptor beta chain. No cognate antigen has been identified for it. Nothing much larger sits one base from this clone, and base qualities are not available. In this study, sorted CD4+ and CD8+ T cells from the blood of healthy subjects and of severe aplastic anemia patients had their TCR repertoires deep-sequenced. Ficoll-Paque density gradient centrifugation was used to isolate peripheral blood mononuclear cells. Before DNA extraction, CD4+ and CD8+ T cells were sorted by FACS or by magnetic beads. This entry belongs to a study of CD8+CD57+ T cells in acquired aplastic anemia listed by TCRdb under 2018. About the study as a whole: DNA extracted from sorted CD4+ and CD8+ cells had a mean of about 3.3 ug, with a range of roughly 0.19 to 27.4 ug. Mean read counts for healthy donor samples were 10 million to 10.8 million for CD4+ cells and around 11 million for CD8+ cells. Paper-wide results and their limitations: Some 31 CD8+ CDR3 sequences were shared between patients and controls but appeared highly expressed in patients and within their immunodominant clones. Between patients and healthy controls, no significant difference in CD8+ Simpson's diversity was found (P=0.060).

Its CDR3 holds 14 amino acids, cysteine through phenylalanine. Only CDR3 DNA remains: 42 bases, in frame from the first base. CDR1 and CDR2 (LNHNV, YYDKDF) derive from the germline V gene (reference sequence). V is shortened by 6 bases, J by 2 bases, and the region joining them spans 14 bases. Genomic DNA served as template for TCR beta VDJ combination and CDR3 sequence profiling. An Illumina HiSeq 2000 was the platform used for TCR repertoire sequencing. Per the authors' processing: Repertoire assessment relied on Simpson's diversity index, CDR3 size and DJ length profiles, and TRBV/TRBJ rearrangement plots. The most abundant DNA sequence in the deep sequencing data was defined as the immunodominant clone. CDR3 amino acid sequences were checked for sharing between subjects and were compared against published repertoires and the VDJdb database. The raw public data were reprocessed by TCRdb itself: fastp quality trimming at Q25, MiXCR clonotype calling, in-frame beta chains only. Under each unique CDR3 protein, matching rows form one entry showing the most common genes and DNA. TCRdb, rather than the study authors, made the V and J calls. The sample records 150,000 to 200,000 distinct CDR3 sequences, about 47% of which are singletons. The ten top clones hold roughly 3% of the sample.

The sequenced sample consisted of sorted CD4+, CD8+, or CD8+CD57+ T cells (not recorded which) from PBMCs. The source of this sequence is a human donor in good health. The chain links TRBV15 with TRBJ2-7; the D gene assignment is perhaps TRBD1 or TRBD2, with each matching 5 bases. The DNA is as follows: TGTGCCACCAGTCCTAGGGACGGGGCCTACGAGCAGTACTTC. This sequence encodes CATSPRDGAYEQYF.